A selection of T cell receptor beta chains follows, all from one sample in a study of T cells in Graves' hyperthyroidism and ophthalmopathy. TCRdb re-analysed the multiplex PCR reads in MiXCR, keeping a single row per CDR3 protein. This sample has roughly 500,000 distinct CDR3 sequences, with around 15% found just once. What was sequenced was blood. The receptors derive from a woman in her twenties or thirties with Graves' ophthalmopathy. The CDR3 runs from the conserved cysteine through the conserved F or W. Not all rows give a size; the values are once, few, many and, for expanded clones, a class.

CDR3 length	J gene	clone size	V gene	CDR3 protein
11	TRBJ1-1	few	TRBV20-1	CSTPQNTEAFF
15	TRBJ2-7	few	TRBV6-1	CASSQTGEGPYEQYF
17	TRBJ2-5	many	TRBV7-2	CASSLEAAGLAVETQYF
14	TRBJ2-7	NA	TRBV5-4	CASSAARTGDEQYF
12	TRBJ2-1	many	TRBV6-1	CASSLPGLGTFF
16	TRBJ2-5	many	TRBV30	CAWTGILTFSQETQYF
13	TRBJ1-1	many	TRBV20-1	CSARLGVVTEAFF
16	TRBJ2-2	many	TRBV20-1	CSARALDRGTAGELFF
15	TRBJ1-1	many	TRBV2	CASSEVARGNTEAFF
15	TRBJ2-5	many	TRBV24-1	CATGQLAGAQETQYF
16	TRBJ2-1	few	TRBV5-1	CASSVLGGSSYNEQFF
15	TRBJ2-3	once	TRBV24-1	CATSEGGGPTDTQYF
16	TRBJ2-1	many	TRBV3-1	CASSQVGSGSYNEQFF
14	TRBJ2-5	few	TRBV5-6	CASSPYRGAETQYF
16	TRBJ2-5	few	TRBV6-1	CASSQGTGGKQETQYF
15	TRBJ2-7	many	TRBV11-1	CASSQILGSTYEQYF
16	TRBJ1-6	NA	TRBV4-3	CASSQDPGQGETPLHF
11	TRBJ2-1	few	TRBV5-1	CASSVSNEQFF
15	TRBJ2-7	NA	TRBV6-2/TRBV6-3	CASRQEGTLSYEQYF
12	TRBJ1-2	few	TRBV19	CASSQGAGGYTF
13	TRBJ1-1	NA	TRBV20-1	CSARASGAGEAFF
15	TRBJ2-7	NA	TRBV9	CASSVYGDQVGEQYF
18	TRBJ1-1	many	TRBV12-5	CASGLVLGAGDTNTEAFF
17	TRBJ1-4	few	TRBV7-8	CASSLTPGPGTNEKLFF
18	TRBJ2-1	few	TRBV11-2	CASSLRALTSGLNNEQFF
13	TRBJ1-1	NA	TRBV6-2/TRBV6-3	CASRGRGNTEAFF
12	TRBJ1-1	many	TRBV10-3	CAIKGEGTEAFF
15	TRBJ2-2	NA	TRBV7-6	CASSFWGPPTGELFF
15	TRBJ2-1	NA	TRBV5-8	CASSLTPSPYNEQFF
12	TRBJ2-7	few	TRBV20-1	CSAGTEAYEQYF
17	TRBJ2-2	NA	TRBV24-1	CATSDFGGEPNTGELFF
18	TRBJ1-3	NA	TRBV20-1	CSARDAGALDRTGNTIYF
14	TRBJ2-7	many	TRBV4-3	CASSHGQGNYEQYF
12	TRBJ2-7	many	TRBV16	CASTPNRDEQYF
13	TRBJ2-1	NA	TRBV2	CASSDPLGDEQFF
14	TRBJ2-1	many	TRBV18	CASAGTSGSDEQFF
14	TRBJ2-1	many	TRBV19	CASKETSSYNEQFF
15	TRBJ2-3	NA	TRBV5-1	CASSLGGTGQVGQYF
15	TRBJ2-1	NA	TRBV29-1	CSGTRPHSSYNEQFF
13	TRBJ2-2	many	TRBV2	CASREENTGELFF
15	TRBJ2-2	NA	TRBV6-2/TRBV6-3	CASSALGRNTGELFF
16	TRBJ2-5	many	TRBV20-1	CSARPINPQGQETQYF
13	TRBJ2-1	many	TRBV5-1	CASSPQGSSEQFF
14	TRBJ1-4	NA	TRBV11-3	CASSGVRANEKLFF
13	TRBJ2-1	few	TRBV6-1	CASSATDYNEQFF
16	TRBJ1-5	few	TRBV19	CASTRTGAVSNQPQHF
11	TRBJ2-3	many	TRBV30	CATRDADTQYF
11	TRBJ2-7	NA	TRBV27	CASSFPPRQYF
13	TRBJ1-6	NA	TRBV11-1	CASSFTGPPPLHF
16	TRBJ2-7	NA	TRBV27	CASWGYRGGTNYEQYF
15	TRBJ2-3	many	TRBV7-9	CASSVNQGLTDTQYF
19	TRBJ2-2	NA	TRBV7-9	CASSPRTGSSVSNTGELFF
12	TRBJ2-6	few	TRBV30	CAWQGGANVLTF
14	TRBJ1-5	NA	TRBV7-9	CASSIVEGGQPQHF
18	TRBJ2-7	NA	TRBV6-2/TRBV6-3	CASSSPLAGLMSGHEQYF
12	TRBJ2-1	few	TRBV7-3	CASNPLRGEQFF
14	TRBJ2-7	many	TRBV20-1	CSTTRTSGSREQYF
14	TRBJ1-1	many	TRBV20-1	CSARRTGMSTEAFF
15	TRBJ2-3	NA	TRBV3-1	CATSQAGARTDTQYF
19	TRBJ2-1	many	TRBV6-2/TRBV6-3	CASLPRETTSSASYNEQFF